These 11 T cell receptor beta chains were all obtained from the same sample, sequenced in a study of early T cells in non-severe SARS-CoV-2 infection. TCRdb reprocessed the 5' RACE reads with MiXCR, giving one entry per CDR3 protein. Among tens of thousands of distinct CDR3 sequences listed, roughly 15% were seen once. The sample in question was whole blood, obtained at baseline. These receptors were taken from an adult who was a healthcare worker with PCR-confirmed SARS-CoV-2 infection or an uninfected control (not recorded which).

Ten or more counts support this clonotype. The V call is TRBV5-1, the J call TRBJ2-3; TRBD1 matches 9 bases. V lost 4 bases to trimming and J lost 4 bases; unmatched junction nucleotides: 10. The CDR3 is made up of 16 amino acids. The germline V gene encodes CDR1 SGHRS and CDR2 YFSETQ. The CDR3, as DNA: TGCGCCAGCAGCCCGGGCGGGACAGGGAGTGCAGATACGCAGTATTTT. This encodes CASSPGGTGSADTQYF.

The chain joins TRBV11-2 to TRBJ2-7; D not resolved. Trimming shortened V by 0 bases and J by 3 bases, and 9 bases separated the two germline ends. The germline gives CDR1 SGHAT, CDR2 FQNNGV. This CDR3 spans 14 amino acids. The CDR3 nucleotides are TGTGCCAGCAGCTTAGACAGTGAATTCTACGAGCAGTACTTC. This translates into CASSLDSEFYEQYF. Combining the CDR3 with reference TRBV11-2 and TRBJ2-7 gives the whole variable domain EAGVAQSPRYKIIEKRQSVAFWCNPISGHATLYWYQQILGQGPKLLIQFQNNGVVDDSQLPKDRFSAERLKGVDSTLKIQPAKLEDSAVYLCASSLDSEFYEQYFGPGTRLTVT.

This clonotype came up a few times. The CDR3 DNA is TGTGCCTGGAGTGTACGAGGGACAGGAGCTGAAGCTTTCTTT. This codes for CAWSVRGTGAEAFF. This chain uses TRBV30 with TRBJ1-1; 8 bases align to TRBD1. Germline values: CDR1 GTSNPN, CDR2 SVGIG (reference sequence). V lost 0 bases and J lost 6; bases outside the gene matches: 6. The CDR3 extends over 14 amino acids.

This clonotype showed up just a few times. The rearrangement links TRBV28 to TRBJ2-7; TRBD2 matches at 10 bases. V dropped 6 bases and J dropped 3; count of bases not matched to a gene: 8. The CDR3 consists of 15 residues. The germline gives CDR1 MDHEN, CDR2 SYDVKM. CDR3 bases: TGTGCCAGCAGCTCGAGCGGGAGGGCCTACTACGAGCAGTACTTC. Its translation is CASSSSGRAYYEQYF.

This clonotype was observed a few times. V gene TRBV7-9 combines with J gene TRBJ1-5; the D is unclear. This CDR3 is built from 12 residues. The V and J ends lost 1 base and 6 bases respectively, with 4 bases between them. Germline V gives CDR1 SEHNR, CDR2 FQNEAQ (reference sequence). The CDR3 spells CASSLEAQPQHF. The CDR3 coding sequence is TGTGCCAGCAGCTTAGAGGCTCAGCCCCAGCATTTT.

V is TRBV25-1 and J is TRBJ2-1, with a weak D call TRBD1 (6 bases). V was cut by 3 bases and J by 4 bases, with 16 bases left in between. The germline V gene encodes CDR1 MGHDK and CDR2 SYGVNS. The CDR3 runs 16 residues. As DNA, the CDR3 is TGTGCCAGCAGTGAGTCCGGGACAAAGTCTTACAATGAGCAGTTCTTC. Its translation is CASSESGTKSYNEQFF. The full variable domain, in which reference TRBV25-1 and TRBJ2-1 provide the parts outside the CDR3, is EADIYQTPRYLVIGTGKKITLECSQTMGHDKMYWYQQDPGMELHLIHYSYGVNSTEKGDLSSESTVSRIRTEHFPLTLESARPSHTSQYLCASSESGTKSYNEQFFGPGTRLTVL.

At least ten counts were recorded for this clonotype. V gene TRBV5-6 combines with J gene TRBJ1-1; D gene uncertain. CDR1 is SGHDT, CDR2 YYEEEE, per germline. The CDR3 runs 13 residues. V gave up 1 base and J gave up 1 base, with 5 bases separating them. The CDR3: CASSLSWNTEAFF. CDR3 coding DNA: TGTGCCAGCAGCTTGTCTTGGAACACTGAAGCTTTCTTT.

CDR3 loop: CASSFSGVLAKNIQYF. In nucleotides, the CDR3 is TGTGCCAGCAGCTTCTCAGGGGTTTTGGCCAAAAACATTCAGTACTTC. The chain joins TRBV7-2 to TRBJ2-4; a weak D match, TRBD1 (6 bases). The CDR3 length is 16 residues. Deletions cut 3 bases from V and 1 base from J, with 13 bases between. Germline assignment: CDR1 SGHTA and CDR2 FQGNSA.

V usage is TRBV18 and J usage is TRBJ2-1; TRBD2 agrees at 9 bases. Germline CDR1 reads KGHSH; CDR2 reads LQKENI. The CDR3 is 15 residues long. The V segment lost 3 bases and the J segment 9 bases; nucleotides outside the gene matches: 9. This CDR3 is CASSPLTSGGGEQFF. The CDR3 nucleotides are TGTGCCAGCTCACCTTTGACTAGCGGTGGGGGTGAGCAGTTCTTC.

This clonotype showed up just a few times. V usage is TRBV20-1 and J usage is TRBJ2-2; 9 positions match TRBD1. In germline, CDR1 is DFQATT, CDR2 SNEGSKA (reference sequence). V gave up 2 bases and J gave up 2 bases; unmatched junction bases: 9. The CDR3 has 17 residues. The DNA of the CDR3 is TGCAGTGCTAGACAACCGGGACAGGGACTCAACACCGGGGAGCTGTTTTTT. Encoded protein: CSARQPGQGLNTGELFF.

Turning to this clonotype: A much larger clonotype is one base distant, so this may be a read error. The rearrangement links TRBV7-9 to TRBJ1-2; D remains unclear. Trimming took 3 bases from V and 6 from J, leaving 11 bases between them. This CDR3 has 13 residues. Germline V gene sequence: CDR1 SEHNR, CDR2 FQNEAQ (reference sequence). CDR3 amino acids: CASSFPRLDGYTF. For the CDR3, the DNA is TGTGCCAGCAGCTTCCCCCGTCTGGATGGCTACACCTTC.